Below are 18 T cell receptor beta chains sequenced from a single sample in a study of beta chain features in type 1 diabetes. Broader study findings: All four CD4+ subsets from Type 1 diabetes patients carried moderately but significantly shorter TCRB CDR3s.

Their recognized antigens are unknown. Reverse transcribing all isolated RNA meant expressed TCRB transcripts were sequenced. Clones were read by immunoSEQ multiplex PCR, and TCRdb kept only the in-frame ones, dropping some. The repertoire holds about 160,000 clones, with around 8% as singletons. Source material: central memory CD4+ T cells from blood. These TCRs come from a woman under 30 with type 1 diabetes.

In this sample, this clone turned up a few times. This chain joins TRBV18 and TRBJ2-7; 14 nucleotides match TRBD2. There are 18 residues in the CDR3. The J segment lost 5 bases and the V segment lost 3 bases, leaving 12 bases of the junction unmatched. Germline CDR1 KGHSH, CDR2 LQKENI. The CDR3 spells CASSPLGLAGGQSDEQYF. The CDR3 DNA reads TGTGCCAGCTCACCCTTAGGACTAGCGGGAGGCCAAAGCGACGAGCAGTACTTC.

The chain carries TRBV7-2 and TRBJ2-7; 7 positions agree with TRBD2. This CDR3 contains 13 residues. With V trimmed by 5 bases and J by 0 bases, 1 base remained unmatched. Per germline, CDR1 SGHTA and CDR2 FQGNSA. The CDR3 bases are TGTGCCAGCAGCCGGACTAGCTCCTACGAGCAGTACTTC. Translated: CASSRTSSYEQYF.

This clone has only a few counts. This chain links TRBV29-1 with TRBJ1-5; possible D gene TRBD1, 6 bases. The CDR3 sequence is 13 residues long. Trimming cost V 5 bases and J 4 bases, with 12 bases left between them. CDR1 SQVTM and CDR2 ANQGSEA come from the germline V gene. The CDR3 DNA follows: TGCAGCGTTTCAGGGGCTGGAAATCAGCCCCAGCATTTT. As protein: CSVSGAGNQPQHF.

The CDR3 DNA sequence: TGCGCCAGCAGCCAGGAATGGGGACTAGCCTACAATGAGCAGTTCTTC. Translating gives CASSQEWGLAYNEQFF. The gene calls are TRBV4-3 and TRBJ2-1, with 8 bases that match TRBD2. CDR1 and CDR2 from the germline V gene are LGHNA and YSLEER. J was trimmed by 2 bases and V by 3 bases; bases with no gene match: 6. CDR3 length equals 16 residues.

This clone was seen only a few times. The rearrangement joins TRBV4-1 to TRBJ2-6; the D is unclear. The CDR3 totals 14 residues. V lost 5 bases and J 0 bases, leaving 5 bases between the germline ends. Germline CDR1 is MGHRA and CDR2 is YSYEKL. The DNA of the CDR3 is TGCGCCAGCAGCGGCTTCTCTGGGGCCAACGTCCTGACTTTC. Translation: CASSGFSGANVLTF.

This clone occurred a few times. For the CDR3, the DNA is TGTGCCAGCAGCCAAGATGGAGCGGCGAGCTCCTACAATGAGCAGTTCTTC. Its protein product is CASSQDGAASSYNEQFF. The J gene is TRBJ2-1, the V gene TRBV4-2; tentatively, D is TRBD2 (5 bases). Germline V lookup: CDR1 LGHNA, CDR2 YNFKEQ. CDR3 size: 17 residues. V was shortened by 0 bases and J by 0 bases, with 12 bases between the two germline ends.

This clone has only a few counts. This sequence joins TRBV5-1 and TRBJ2-5, with D maybe TRBD1 (5 bases). CDR3 size: 14 residues. The ends were cut back, 0 bases at V and 7 bases at J, with 13 bases in the middle. Germline V CDR1 and CDR2: SGHRS, YFSETQ. CDR3 sequence (DNA): TGCGCCAGCAGCTTGGCAGGGTACGAAGGGACCCAGTACTTC. Its translation is CASSLAGYEGTQYF.

This clone was counted between two and nine times. The chain carries TRBV28 and TRBJ2-7; D is unclear. The CDR3 is 12 amino acids. Trimming cost V 2 bases and J 3 bases, with 5 bases left between them. Per germline, CDR1 MDHEN and CDR2 SYDVKM. CDR3 amino acids: CASSLGVYEQYF. In DNA form, the CDR3 reads TGTGCCAGCAGTTTAGGAGTCTACGAGCAGTACTTC.

This clone was seen more than once but under ten times. The V call is TRBV5-1, the J call TRBJ2-5; TRBD2 matches 13 bases. CDR1 SGHRS and CDR2 YFSETQ come from the germline V gene. The CDR3 contains 15 residues. V lost 4 bases and J lost 5; bases outside the gene matches: 5. In nucleotides, the CDR3 is TGCGCCAGCAGCGGTGGGACTAGCGGGGCTGAGACCCAGTACTTC. Its protein product is CASSGGTSGAETQYF.

This clone was counted between two and nine times. This chain uses TRBV20-1 with TRBJ1-5, with D unclear. Trimming cost V 0 bases and J 9 bases, with 6 bases left between them. CDR1 and CDR2 from the germline V gene are DFQATT and SNEGSKA (reference sequence). The CDR3 is made up of 11 amino acids. CDR3 loop: CSARELGPQHF. The CDR3 nucleotides are TGCAGTGCTAGAGAGCTAGGGCCCCAGCATTTT.

This clone has only a few counts. The rearrangement uses TRBV7-2 and TRBJ2-1, with D tentatively TRBD2 (5 bases). The length of the CDR3 is 13 residues. V lost 4 bases, J lost 7 bases, and 11 bases lay in between. Germline values: CDR1 SGHTA, CDR2 FQGNSA. CDR3 bases: TGTGCCAGCAGCTACCTACGAGGGAATGAGCAGTTCTTC. Protein product: CASSYLRGNEQFF.

This clone has just a few counts. The chain is built from TRBV4-3 and TRBJ1-4; D not resolved. This CDR3 has 17 amino acids. Germline CDR1 and CDR2: LGHNA and YSLEER. V dropped 0 bases and J dropped 0 bases, with 11 bases sitting between them. DNA of the CDR3: TGCGCCAGCAGCCAAGATGGTTACAGAGCAACTAATGAAAAACTGTTTTTT. Protein sequence: CASSQDGYRATNEKLFF.

This clone appeared a few times. The V call is TRBV30, the J call TRBJ1-4; maybe TRBD1 (5 bases). Germline-derived CDR1 and CDR2 are GTSNPN and SVGIG (reference sequence). With 3 bases removed from V and 2 bases from J, the gap between germline ends came to 10 bases. This CDR3 is 14 amino acids long. CDR3 protein: CAWSNRGTNEKLFF. The CDR3 coding sequence is TGTGCCTGGAGCAATAGGGGTACTAATGAAAAACTGTTTTTT.

Turning to this clone: Other nucleotide sequences from this sample produce the same CDR3. This rearrangement joins TRBV14 to TRBJ1-1, with D uncertain. This CDR3 has 13 residues. V was trimmed by 3 bases and J by 2 bases, leaving 7 bases between them. The V gene's germline CDR1 is SGHDN and CDR2 FVKESK. The CDR3 loop reads CASSQAGNTEAFF. In nucleotides, the CDR3 is TGTGCCAGCAGCCAGGCGGGAAACACTGAAGCTTTCTTT.

The CDR3 sequence is CASSLGGPMIDTQYF. CDR3 nucleotides: TGTGCCAGCAGCTTGGGGGGCCCGATGATAGATACGCAGTATTTT. The chain links TRBV5-4 to TRBJ2-3, with a weak D call TRBD1 (5 bases). CDR1 SGHNT and CDR2 YYREEE come from the germline V gene (reference sequence). V was shortened by 0 bases and J by 5 bases, with 13 bases between the two germline ends. This CDR3 spans 15 amino acids. The full variable domain, its missing parts supplied by reference TRBV5-4 and TRBJ2-3, is ETGVTQSPTHLIKTRGQQVTLRCSSQSGHNTVSWYQQALGQGPQFIFQYYREEENGRGNFPPRFSGLQFPNYSSELNVNALELDDSALYLCASSLGGPMIDTQYFGPGTRLTVL.

The chain joins TRBV9 to TRBJ1-1; unclear D gene. V was trimmed by 4 bases and J by 3 bases, leaving 16 bases between them. This CDR3 contains 15 residues. Germline V lookup: CDR1 SGDLS, CDR2 YYNGEE. CDR3 nucleotide sequence: TGTGCCAGCAGCCCCCCCAGAGACAAGGACACTGAAGCTTTCTTT. The encoded protein is CASSPPRDKDTEAFF.

This clone was seen more than once but under ten times. The rearrangement links TRBV4-3 to TRBJ1-2; D perhaps matches TRBD1 (6 bases). This CDR3 contains 17 residues. CDR1 is LGHNA, CDR2 YSLEER, per germline. V lost 4 bases to trimming and J lost 3 bases, with 21 bases between them. In DNA form, the CDR3 reads TGCGCCAGCAGCCCCCTAGGGAGGGGGTCTTCTGACTATGGCTACACCTTC. This codes for CASSPLGRGSSDYGYTF.

This clone has a handful of counts. The chain combines TRBV4-3 with TRBJ2-7; 8 bases align to TRBD2. V shed 0 bases and J 1 base; nucleotides not matched to a gene: 5. Germline V gives CDR1 LGHNA, CDR2 YSLEER. The CDR3 has 16 residues. The CDR3 DNA is TGCGCCAGCAGCCAAGACGGGACTAGGCTGTCCTACGAGCAGTACTTC. This gives the protein CASSQDGTRLSYEQYF.